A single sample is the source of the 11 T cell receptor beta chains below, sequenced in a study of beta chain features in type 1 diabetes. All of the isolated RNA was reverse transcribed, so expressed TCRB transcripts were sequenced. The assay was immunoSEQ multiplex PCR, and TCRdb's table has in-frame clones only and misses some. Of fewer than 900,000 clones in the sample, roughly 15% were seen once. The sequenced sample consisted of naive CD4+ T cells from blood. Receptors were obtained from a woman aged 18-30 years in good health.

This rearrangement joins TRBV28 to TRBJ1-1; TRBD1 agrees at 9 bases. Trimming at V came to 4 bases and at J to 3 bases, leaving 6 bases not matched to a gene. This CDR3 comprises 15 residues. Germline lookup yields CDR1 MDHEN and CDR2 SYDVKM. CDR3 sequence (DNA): TGTGCCAGCAGTTCCGGGACAGGGTTTCACACTGAAGCTTTCTTT. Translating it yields CASSSGTGFHTEAFF.

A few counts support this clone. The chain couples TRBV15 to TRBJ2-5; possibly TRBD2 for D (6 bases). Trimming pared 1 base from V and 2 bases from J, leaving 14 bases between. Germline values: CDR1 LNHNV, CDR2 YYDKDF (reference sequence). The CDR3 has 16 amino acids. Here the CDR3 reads CATSRVPGAVQETQYF. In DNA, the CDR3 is TGTGCCACCAGCAGAGTACCGGGAGCGGTTCAAGAGACCCAGTACTTC.

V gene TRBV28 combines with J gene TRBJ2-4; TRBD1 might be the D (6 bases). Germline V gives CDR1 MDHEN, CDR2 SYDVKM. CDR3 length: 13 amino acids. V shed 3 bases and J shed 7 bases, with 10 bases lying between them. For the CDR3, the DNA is TGTGCCAGCAGTTTGGGGACAACTAACATTCAGTACTTC. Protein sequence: CASSLGTTNIQYF.

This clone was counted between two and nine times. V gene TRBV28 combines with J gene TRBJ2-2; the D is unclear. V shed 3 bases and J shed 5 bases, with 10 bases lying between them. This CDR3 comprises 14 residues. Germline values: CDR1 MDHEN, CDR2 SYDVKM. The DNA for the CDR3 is TGTGCCAGCAGTTTTAAGGGTCGGACCGGGGAGCTGTTTTTT. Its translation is CASSFKGRTGELFF.

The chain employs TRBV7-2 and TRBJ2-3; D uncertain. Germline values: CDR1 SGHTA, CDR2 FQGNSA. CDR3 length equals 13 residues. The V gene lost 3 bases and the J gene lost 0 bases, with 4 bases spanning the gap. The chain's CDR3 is CASSFDSTDTQYF. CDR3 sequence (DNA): TGTGCCAGCAGCTTCGACAGCACAGATACGCAGTATTTT.

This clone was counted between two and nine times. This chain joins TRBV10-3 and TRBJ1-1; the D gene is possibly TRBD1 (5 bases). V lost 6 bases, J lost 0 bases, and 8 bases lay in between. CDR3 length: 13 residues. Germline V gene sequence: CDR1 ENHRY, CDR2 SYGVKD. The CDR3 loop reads CAIRKQVNTEAFF. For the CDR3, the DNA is TGTGCCATCAGAAAACAGGTGAACACTGAAGCTTTCTTT.

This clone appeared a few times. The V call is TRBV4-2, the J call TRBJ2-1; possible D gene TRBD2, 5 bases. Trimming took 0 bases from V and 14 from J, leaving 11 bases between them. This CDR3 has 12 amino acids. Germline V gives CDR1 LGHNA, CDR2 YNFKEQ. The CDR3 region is CASSQELGAKFF. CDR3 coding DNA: TGTGCCAGCAGCCAAGAGTTGGGAGCGAAGTTCTTC.

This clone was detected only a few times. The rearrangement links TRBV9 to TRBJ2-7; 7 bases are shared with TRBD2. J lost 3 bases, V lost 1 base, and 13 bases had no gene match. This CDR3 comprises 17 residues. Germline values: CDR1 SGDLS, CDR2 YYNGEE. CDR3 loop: CASSVPRPPAGFYEQYF. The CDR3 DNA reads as TGTGCCAGCAGCGTACCTCGCCCCCCAGCGGGGTTCTACGAGCAGTACTTC. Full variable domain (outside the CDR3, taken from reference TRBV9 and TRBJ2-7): DSGVTQTPKHLITATGQRVTLRCSPRSGDLSVYWYQQSLDQGLQFLIQYYNGEERAKGNILERFSAQQFPDLHSELNLSSLELGDSALYFCASSVPRPPAGFYEQYFGPGTRLTVT.

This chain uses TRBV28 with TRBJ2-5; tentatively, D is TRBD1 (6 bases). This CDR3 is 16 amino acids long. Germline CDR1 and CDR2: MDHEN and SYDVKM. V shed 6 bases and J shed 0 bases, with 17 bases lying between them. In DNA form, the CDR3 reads TGTGCCAGCAGCCGATCCCGACAGGCCTACCAAGAGACCCAGTACTTC. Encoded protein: CASSRSRQAYQETQYF.

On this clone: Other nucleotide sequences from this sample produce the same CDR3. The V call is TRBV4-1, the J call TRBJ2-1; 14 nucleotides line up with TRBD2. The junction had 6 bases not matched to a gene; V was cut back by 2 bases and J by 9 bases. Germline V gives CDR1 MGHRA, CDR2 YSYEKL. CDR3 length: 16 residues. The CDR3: CASSQPTSGRAREQFF. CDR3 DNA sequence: TGCGCCAGCAGCCAACCGACTAGCGGGAGGGCCCGTGAGCAGTTCTTC.

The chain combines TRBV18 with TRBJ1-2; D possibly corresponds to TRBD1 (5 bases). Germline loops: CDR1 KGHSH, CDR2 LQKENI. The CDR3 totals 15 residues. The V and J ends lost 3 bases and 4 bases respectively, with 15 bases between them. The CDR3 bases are TGTGCCAGCTCACCTCACCCCCGGGGCGGCTATGGCTACACCTTC. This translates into CASSPHPRGGYGYTF.